This record looks at one T cell receptor beta chain sequence and its context. Each participant's cohort was designated according to participant-reported clinical history. The CDR3 totals 14 residues. The V gene end was trimmed by 3 bases and the J gene end by 7 bases; junction bases not matched to a gene: 5. Germline V gives CDR1 SGHAT, CDR2 FQNNGV. The data were obtained in a study of blood T cell repertoires in COVID-19. In the original workflow: Amplified reference gene primers provided the basis for estimating nucleated cell counts. Measured with immunoSEQ multiplex PCR; TCRdb has only the in-frame clones, and not every one. The V and J calls and clone size come from that table; D and trimming were worked out from the DNA. The top ten clones hold 6% of a sample with 110,000 to 150,000 clones, over 65% of them seen once.

V gene TRBV11-2 combines with J gene TRBJ2-2, with 7 bases identical to TRBD1. The sequence was obtained from a woman in her 50s who had recovered from COVID-19. Sequencing used PBMCs or T cells enriched from blood (not recorded which). DNA of the CDR3: TGTGCCAGCAGCTTCACTACAGGGGTCGGGGAGCTGTTTTTT. Translated: CASSFTTGVGELFF. Full variable domain (missing parts from reference TRBV11-2 and TRBJ2-2): EAGVAQSPRYKIIEKRQSVAFWCNPISGHATLYWYQQILGQGPKLLIQFQNNGVVDDSQLPKDRFSAERLKGVDSTLKIQPAKLEDSAVYLCASSFTTGVGELFFGEGSRLTVL.